This is a list of T cell receptor beta chains from one sample in a study of OX40 agonist ivuxolimab in advanced cancers. TCRdb's copy holds only in-frame clones and misses some; the assay was immunoSEQ multiplex PCR. The table lists around 26,000 clones, almost 80% of them singletons. Sequences were derived from CD4+ or CD8+ T cells sorted from blood, sampled in a trial of the OX40 agonist ivuxolimab. The receptors derive from an adult with an advanced solid tumor such as melanoma, head and neck, liver or kidney cancer. Both conserved end residues are part of each CDR3. Each record gives: V gene, clone size, J gene, D gene, CDR3 DNA, CDR3 protein. D genes are given only for firm matches. The size of a clone is reported for some rows only, either as once, few or many, or as a class for expanded clones.

>TRBV13|-|TRBJ2-7|TRBD1
TGTGCCAGCAGTCTGACAGGGCCAAGCTCCTACGAGCAGTACTTC
CASSLTGPSSYEQYF
>TRBV9|-|TRBJ1-4|-
TGTGCCAGCAGCGTAGGGGGTCTGGGGGCTGAAAAACTGTTTTTT
CASSVGGLGAEKLFF
>TRBV2|-|TRBJ1-3|-
TGTGCCAGCAGTGAACAGGGCAGCTCTGGAAACACCATATATTTT
CASSEQGSSGNTIYF
>TRBV5-1|few|TRBJ1-1|-
TGCGCCAGCAGCCGAGGACGGCACCGGAATAACACTGAAGCTTTCTTT
CASSRGRHRNNTEAFF
>TRBV30|few|TRBJ2-2|-
TGTGCCTGGAGTGTGTCCGGGGAGCTGTTTTTT
CAWSVSGELFF
>TRBV5-6|-|TRBJ2-5|TRBD2
TGTGCCAGCAGTTACAGCGGGGGGCAGTACCAAGAGACCCAGTACTTC
CASSYSGGQYQETQYF
>TRBV7-9|-|TRBJ2-7|-
TGTGCCAGCAGCCCCGTGGGGCAGGGAAAATTCTACGAGCAGTACTTC
CASSPVGQGKFYEQYF
>TRBV2|-|TRBJ1-2|-
TGTGCCAGCAGTCCCGAGTTTGGCTACACCTTC
CASSPEFGYTF
>TRBV5-1|few|TRBJ1-5|TRBD1
TGCGCCAGCAGCCTAACGGGACAGGGAAGCAATCAGCCCCAGCATTTT
CASSLTGQGSNQPQHF
>TRBV11-2|-|TRBJ1-4|-
TGTGCCAGGACGGGGGGCGGCAGTAATGAAAAACTGTTTTTT
CARTGGGSNEKLFF
>TRBV5-6|-|TRBJ2-7|-
TGTGCCAGCAGCTTGGCCGGCCGAGGGATCTACGAGCAGTACTTC
CASSLAGRGIYEQYF
>TRBV6-1|-|TRBJ1-5|-
TGTGCCAGCACGGCAGGGGGCAATCAGCCCCAGCATTTT
CASTAGGNQPQHF
>TRBV30|-|TRBJ1-1|TRBD1
TGTGCCTTAAACATACAGGGGGCGAACACTGAAGCTTTCTTT
CALNIQGANTEAFF
>TRBV20-1|-|TRBJ2-5|-
TGCAGTGCTCCCCAAGAGACCCAGTACTTC
CSAPQETQYF
>TRBV5-4|-|TRBJ1-2|-
TGTGCCAGCAGCCAGCCCTGGGGGGGGCTCTATGGCTACACCTTC
CASSQPWGGLYGYTF
>TRBV11-2|-|TRBJ1-2|-
TGTGCCAGCAGCTTAGCACCTCTCACCGTCTATGGCTACACCTTC
CASSLAPLTVYGYTF
>TRBV10-1|-|TRBJ2-2|-
TGCGCCAGCAGTGAGTTCCTAGGGAGCACCGGGGAGCTGTTTTTT
CASSEFLGSTGELFF
>TRBV2|-|TRBJ1-1|-
TGTGCCAGCAGTGTTGAGCAGGGTGCATTCTTT
CASSVEQGAFF